The rows below give T cell receptor beta chains drawn from one sample of a study of shared clonotypes between healthy human individuals. The repertoire was sequenced with immunoSEQ multiplex PCR; TCRdb's copy has only in-frame clones and lacks some. The profile shows over 2 million clones, about 90% of them singletons. The sequencing sample was made of naive CD4+ T cells from PBMCs. Receptors were obtained from a man aged 18-30 years in good health. Some clones in this sample may be carry-over from other donors' samples. Each CDR3 is given with its conserved first and last residue. The D gene is left open where the match is weak. Part of the rows lack a size; the others show once, few, many or a class for expanded clones.

V gene	clone size	D gene	J gene	CDR3 protein	CDR3 DNA
TRBV9	.	TRBD1	TRBJ2-1	CASSAGPGQGVGEQFF	TGTGCCAGCAGCGCAGGACCGGGACAGGGTGTCGGTGAGCAGTTCTTC
TRBV7-2	.	TRBD2	TRBJ2-5	CASSLGTSGSPQYF	TGTGCCAGCAGCTTAGGGACTAGCGGGTCCCCACAGTACTTC
TRBV4-1	.	.	TRBJ2-7	CASSPSSRHEQYF	TGCGCCAGCAGCCCCTCCTCACGGCACGAGCAGTACTTC
TRBV6-1	.	.	TRBJ1-3	CASSTPANQDTIYF	TGTGCCAGCAGTACCCCGGCCAACCAGGACACCATATATTTT
TRBV27	.	TRBD1	TRBJ1-1	CASSPKARDRDMNTEAFF	TGTGCCAGCAGTCCCAAGGCCAGGGACAGGGACATGAACACTGAAGCTTTCTTT
TRBV28	.	TRBD2	TRBJ2-5	CGSGGAGETQYF	TGTGGTTCGGGGGGGGCGGGAGAGACCCAGTACTTC
TRBV7-2	.	.	TRBJ2-3	CASSGQVYSDTQYF	TGTGCCAGCAGCGGGCAAGTGTATTCAGATACGCAGTATTTT
TRBV5-4	.	.	TRBJ2-1	CASSTTSSYNEQFF	TGTGCCAGCAGCACGACTAGCTCCTACAATGAGCAGTTCTTC
TRBV7-3	.	.	TRBJ1-1	CASSPWTGTEAFF	TGTGCCAGCAGCCCATGGACGGGCACTGAAGCTTTCTTT
TRBV5-1	.	TRBD1	TRBJ1-2	CASSLQGARGYTF	TGCGCCAGCAGCTTACAGGGGGCGCGAGGCTACACCTTC
TRBV7-2	once	TRBD1	TRBJ1-2	CASSPTTGFDYTF	TGTGCCAGCAGCCCCACGACAGGGTTCGACTACACCTTC
TRBV5-1	.	.	TRBJ1-4	CASSSEPGSINEKLFF	TGCGCCAGCAGCTCGGAACCAGGGAGCATAAATGAAAAACTGTTTTTT
TRBV7-8	.	.	TRBJ2-3	CASSSLPTPRTDTQYF	TGTGCCAGCAGCTCTCTACCGACTCCACGCACAGATACGCAGTATTTT
TRBV28	few	.	TRBJ1-2	CATTEEGGYTF	TGTGCCACCACCGAGGAGGGTGGCTACACCTTC
TRBV7-2	.	.	TRBJ2-7	CASSLYDRALLTYEQYF	TGTGCCAGCAGCTTATATGATAGGGCCCTCCTCACCTACGAGCAGTACTTC
TRBV5-5	.	.	TRBJ2-7	CASSLWGRNEQYF	TGTGCCAGCAGCTTGTGGGGAAGAAACGAGCAGTACTTC
TRBV2	.	TRBD2	TRBJ2-7	CASTSTSPLSGRAREQYF	TGTGCCAGCACCTCAACTTCCCCCCTCAGCGGGAGGGCCAGGGAGCAGTACTTC
TRBV9	.	.	TRBJ1-4	CASSVAGRAEKLFF	TGTGCCAGCAGCGTTGCGGGGAGGGCTGAAAAACTGTTTTTT
TRBV7-2	.	TRBD2	TRBJ2-1	CASSSRRTSGRARRNEQFF	TGTGCCAGCAGCTCCCGGCGGACTAGCGGGAGGGCCCGGCGCAATGAGCAGTTCTTC
TRBV9	.	.	TRBJ1-2	CASSVEGQSYGYTF	TGTGCCAGCAGCGTAGAGGGGCAGAGCTATGGCTACACCTTC
TRBV7-2	few	TRBD1	TRBJ2-5	CASSPDRGETQYF	TGTGCCAGCAGTCCAGACAGGGGAGAGACCCAGTACTTC
TRBV2	once	.	TRBJ1-5	CASSERTRPFPQHF	TGTGCCAGCAGTGAAAGGACAAGGCCCTTCCCCCAGCATTTT
TRBV6-5	.	.	TRBJ2-7	CASSYSVGNEQYF	TGTGCCAGCAGTTACTCCGTCGGAAACGAGCAGTACTTC
TRBV11-3	.	TRBD2	TRBJ2-2	CASSFGLAGTSGTGELFF	TGTGCCAGCAGCTTCGGACTAGCGGGGACCTCGGGCACCGGGGAGCTGTTTTTT
TRBV6-5	.	.	TRBJ1-5	CASSYGGAENQPQHF	TGTGCCAGCAGTTATGGGGGGGCAGAAAATCAGCCCCAGCATTTT
TRBV5-4	.	TRBD1	TRBJ1-5	CASRTGLRQGADRGNQPQHF	TGTGCCAGCAGAACGGGTCTCCGACAGGGAGCAGACCGGGGGAATCAGCCCCAGCATTTT
TRBV4-2	few	TRBD1	TRBJ1-1	CASSLDRAGTEAFF	TGTGCCAGCAGCCTCGACAGGGCGGGCACTGAAGCTTTCTTT
TRBV25-1	.	.	TRBJ2-5	CASSLAYQETQYF	TGTGCCAGCAGTTTGGCGTACCAAGAGACCCAGTACTTC
TRBV19	.	TRBD1	TRBJ2-2	CASSSGQFANTGELFF	TGTGCCAGTAGTTCGGGACAGTTCGCGAACACCGGGGAGCTGTTTTTT
TRBV28	.	.	TRBJ2-7	CASGSAYEQYF	TGTGCCTCGGGCAGCGCCTACGAGCAGTACTTC
TRBV7-2	.	TRBD2	TRBJ2-3	CASSLVLAGAQDTQYF	TGTGCCAGCAGCTTAGTACTAGCGGGAGCCCAAGATACGCAGTATTTT
TRBV6-5	.	.	TRBJ1-1	CASSYSTGAEAFF	TGTGCCAGCAGTTACTCTACCGGGGCTGAAGCTTTCTTT
TRBV7-9	.	TRBD1	TRBJ1-1	CASSPGTGRDEAFF	TGTGCCAGCAGCCCCGGGACAGGGCGGGATGAAGCTTTCTTT
TRBV4-1	.	.	TRBJ1-1	CARPEGAPGFTEAFF	TGCGCCAGACCGGAAGGGGCGCCGGGGTTCACTGAAGCTTTCTTT
TRBV2	.	.	TRBJ2-3	CASSLIIFTDTQYF	TGTGCCAGCAGCCTAATTATCTTCACAGATACGCAGTATTTT
TRBV9	.	.	TRBJ1-1	CASSVVGQEVLNTEAFF	TGTGCCAGCAGCGTAGTGGGGCAGGAGGTCTTGAACACTGAAGCTTTCTTT
TRBV9	.	.	TRBJ2-2	CASSGYRTGISGELFF	TGTGCCAGCAGCGGGTATCGGACTGGCATCTCCGGGGAGCTGTTTTTT
TRBV5-1	.	.	TRBJ1-6	CASSLEWRSPLHF	TGCGCCAGCAGCTTGGAATGGCGTTCACCCCTCCACTTT
TRBV2	.	TRBD1	TRBJ2-5	CASVRQGRETQYF	TGTGCCAGCGTCAGACAGGGTCGGGAGACCCAGTACTTC
TRBV4-2	.	TRBD2	TRBJ2-2	CASSAGLVKLTGELFF	TGTGCCAGCAGCGCTGGACTAGTGAAACTCACCGGGGAGCTGTTTTTT
TRBV19	.	.	TRBJ1-1	CASSVRTREAFF	TGTGCCAGTAGTGTCAGGACACGCGAAGCTTTCTTT
TRBV4-3	.	TRBD2	TRBJ2-1	CASSPGPGTRSYNEQFF	TGCGCCAGCAGCCCGGGGCCCGGGACTAGGTCCTACAATGAGCAGTTCTTC
TRBV5-1	.	.	TRBJ1-6	CASSFSYNSPLHF	TGCGCCAGCAGCTTCTCCTATAATTCACCCCTCCACTTT
TRBV19	once	TRBD2	TRBJ2-5	CATAGGETQYF	TGTGCCACCGCGGGGGGGGAGACCCAGTACTTC
TRBV5-1	.	.	TRBJ2-7	CASSRGLENEQYF	TGCGCCAGCAGCCGAGGCCTAGAGAACGAGCAGTACTTC
TRBV7-9	.	.	TRBJ2-1	CASSYQYNEQFF	TGTGCCAGCAGCTACCAATACAATGAGCAGTTCTTC
TRBV14	few	.	TRBJ1-1	CASSQVWSGGTEAFF	TGTGCCAGCAGCCAAGTGTGGTCGGGGGGCACTGAAGCTTTCTTT
TRBV5-6	.	.	TRBJ1-2	CASSPGRTYGYTF	TGTGCCAGCAGCCCCGGACGGACCTATGGCTACACCTTC